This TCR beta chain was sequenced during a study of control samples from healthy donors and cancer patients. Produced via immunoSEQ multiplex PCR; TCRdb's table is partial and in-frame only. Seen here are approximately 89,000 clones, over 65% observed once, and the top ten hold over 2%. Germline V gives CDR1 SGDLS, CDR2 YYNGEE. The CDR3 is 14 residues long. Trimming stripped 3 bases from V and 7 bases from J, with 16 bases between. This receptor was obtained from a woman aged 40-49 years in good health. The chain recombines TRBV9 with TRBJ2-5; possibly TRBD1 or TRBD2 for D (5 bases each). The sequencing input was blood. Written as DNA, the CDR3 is TGTGCCAGCAGCGCCCGGGACGACCGGGGGACCCAGTACTTC. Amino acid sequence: CASSARDDRGTQYF.